This TCR beta chain was identified in a study of cytomegalovirus exposure and HLA in healthy donors. Germline CDR1 MNHEY, CDR2 SMNVEV (reference sequence). Trimming removed 1 base from V and 4 bases from J, with 6 bases in between. The CDR3 totals 13 residues. Donors likely had unrecorded immune exposures despite being nominally healthy when sampled. The PCR used 60 Vbeta and 13 Jbeta primers. Clones were sequenced by immunoSEQ multiplex PCR, and TCRdb holds only the in-frame ones, with some missing. The sample shows around 150,000 clones, roughly 77% of them seen only once. Sequenced: PBMCs. The receptor comes from a woman between 18 and 29 years old in good health and CMV-seronegative. This rearrangement joins TRBV27 to TRBJ2-3, with D perhaps matching TRBD1 (5 bases). CDR3 nucleotide sequence: TGTGCCAGCAGTTTATACAGGTCAGATACGCAGTATTTT. Translating it yields CASSLYRSDTQYF.